Reported below is one T cell receptor beta chain. The record originates from a study of blood T cell repertoires in COVID-19. Germline values: CDR1 SGHTA, CDR2 FQGNSA. This CDR3 region has 15 residues. V lost 5 bases, J lost 8 bases, and 19 bases lay in between. The protocol was immunoSEQ multiplex PCR, while the TCRdb copy is restricted to in-frame clones and leaves out a portion. This table holds approximately 110,000 clones, around 86% found once. The chain uses TRBV7-2 and TRBJ2-1; TRBD1 is a possible D gene (5 bases). This TCR derives from a man between 35 and 55 years old with acute or convalescent COVID-19. The specimen sequenced was peripheral blood. CDR3 in amino acids: CASSDSPRWGDEQFF. In DNA form, the CDR3 reads TGTGCCAGCAGCGACTCACCCCGGTGGGGCGATGAGCAGTTCTTC. Combining the CDR3 with reference TRBV7-2 and TRBJ2-1 gives the whole variable domain GAGVSQSPSNKVTEKGKDVELRCDPISGHTALYWYRQSLGQGLEFLIYFQGNSAPDKSGLPSDRFSAERTGGSVSTLTIQRTQQEDSAVYLCASSDSPRWGDEQFFGPGTRLTVL.